The rows below give T cell receptor beta chains drawn from one sample of a study of cytomegalovirus exposure and HLA in healthy donors. Using immunoSEQ multiplex PCR, the repertoire was profiled, and TCRdb retains in-frame clones only, with some absent. This sample yields some 170,000 clones, of which 71% are seen a single time; around 2.8% belongs to the top ten. Input material: PBMCs. These receptors all stem from a woman in her thirties in good health and CMV-seronegative. Both conserved end residues are part of each CDR3.

v_gene,CDR3aa
TRBV28,CASSLDNQNHGYTF
TRBV29-1,CSVEDLGGGYTF
TRBV2,CASIGLSAIYF
TRBV27,CASSLSGWWDRGSPLHF
TRBV4-1,CASSQAGGPHNEQFF
TRBV14,CASSQVAGGRAAHEQYF
TRBV7-3,CASSSQGNTEAFF
TRBV5-3,CARSHGRTGIGEGNTEAFF
TRBV15,CATSRGDKYNSPLHF
TRBV4-1,CASSQPGTKNNEQFF
TRBV28,CASSYRAYYGYTF
TRBV7-2,CASSLSRDKREQYF
TRBV9,CASSVDAGATNTEAFF
TRBV19,CASSPYNQPQHF
TRBV7-6,CASSSVSNNEQFF
TRBV27,CASRLLAGTEAFF
TRBV27,CASSLLAGGLFSKNIQYF
TRBV28,CASIGGKSPLHF
TRBV2,CASNTGANEQFF
TRBV7-7,CFALTGTNTGELFF
TRBV30,CAGKTSGDLDEQFF
TRBV4-1,CASSQVPGTGIEQYF
TRBV30,CAWTVGGLTEAFF
TRBV6-5,CASSAVLTEAFF
TRBV9,CASSVARQGDLYEQYF
TRBV2,CASRGQANEQFF
TRBV6-5,CASSPDRGSSYEQYF
TRBV29-1,CSVELHGGGNEQFF
TRBV15,CATSRDVEGDYTF
TRBV7-9,CASSAGFVRGAQYF
TRBV7-9,CSSSLVQSYEQYF
TRBV6-6,CASSYTSDRNTEAFF
TRBV7-7,CASSRGQGLEDTQYF
TRBV30,CAWSGRQPEAFF
TRBV2,CAKTGTVNTGELFF
TRBV4-3,CASSQGTGHMNTEAFF
TRBV7-2,CASSPGTSKGTQYF
TRBV2,CASSKWTSGRSETQYF
TRBV18,CASSLWTGTDSGNTIYF
TRBV2,CASRSIPGQDIPGFEKLFF
TRBV7-2,CASSLTGTTGELFF
TRBV6-6,CASSYPLRDRSSILHF
TRBV2,CASSLGLAGGYLQFF
TRBV30,CAWSVRRGSSEQFF
TRBV11-3,CASSLSRFSETQYF
TRBV29-1,CSVDDGGAGNEQFF
TRBV9,CASSVADRDNEQFF
TRBV29-1,CSVEGSDVSYEQYF
TRBV7-9,CASSILPTNTGELFF
TRBV30,CAWSVDSGRPSYNEQFF
TRBV2,CASRTGSGETQYF
TRBV18,CASSSVGPEAFF
TRBV9,CASSVVDRAGEKLFF
TRBV7-3,CASSFYPLGGRSYNEQFF
TRBV11-3,CASLKGQYSNQPQHF
TRBV28,CASSSARRGGYNEQFF
TRBV15,CATSTQRGNTIYF
TRBV7-6,CASSSGGGMNTEAFF
TRBV6-6,CASSPGTGRNTIYF
TRBV4-1,CASSQGVGGNTIYF